The present entry profiles one TCR beta chain with its context. The target antigen is unknown. Assay: immunoSEQ multiplex PCR; the TCRdb copy retains only in-frame clones and omits some. The sample has roughly 2.2 million clones, less than 95% seen once. The data were obtained in a study of shared clonotypes between healthy human individuals. Study observations and caveats: As a rule, naive subsets had a larger estimated richness than memory subsets.

This CDR3 is 13 amino acids long. Germline lookup yields CDR1 GTSNPN and CDR2 SVGIG (reference sequence). V lost 0 bases to trimming and J lost 7 bases, with 10 bases between them. The TCR sequence derives from a man between 18 and 29 years old in good health. Some clones in this sample may be carry-over from other donors' samples. The chain links TRBV30 to TRBJ1-5, with D uncertain. The sequenced material came from naive CD4+ T cells from PBMCs. Described subset: CD45RA+ positively selected. The DNA of the CDR3 is TGTGCCTGGAGTGTGTTATCTACCCAGCCCCAGCATTTT. It specifies CAWSVLSTQPQHF.